The present T cell receptor beta chain was sequenced within a study of cytomegalovirus exposure and HLA in healthy donors. Vbeta (60) and Jbeta (13) primers were used in the PCR. Sequencing was performed with immunoSEQ multiplex PCR; in TCRdb, only in-frame clones are kept and a portion is missing. The sample holds 170,000 or so clones, around three quarters seen once. V lost 0 bases and J lost 1, with 6 bases in between. The germline V gene has CDR1 LNHNV and CDR2 YYDKDF (reference sequence). The CDR3 is made up of 14 amino acids. This receptor was taken from a boy aged 10-17 years in good health and CMV-seronegative. The gene calls are TRBV15 and TRBJ1-1; D gene uncertain. The sequenced material came from PBMCs. CDR3 residues: CATSREPENTEAFF. The CDR3 DNA is TGTGCCACCAGCAGAGAACCAGAGAACACTGAAGCTTTCTTT.